Listed below are T cell receptor beta chains from one sample, sequenced in a study of blood T cell repertoires in COVID-19. Sequencing was performed with immunoSEQ multiplex PCR; in TCRdb, only in-frame clones are kept and a portion is missing. This sample has about 480,000 clones, with approximately 91% found just once. Sequencing was carried out using peripheral blood. The receptor source for this set is a woman in her forties or fifties with COVID-19, enrolled during active disease. The CDR3 runs from the conserved cysteine through the conserved F or W. A D gene is named only where the DNA matches it firmly. For some rows the clone size is stated as once, few or many, or as a class when expanded; others skip it.

V	D	J	size	DNA	CDR3
TRBV2	NA	TRBJ2-1	NA	TGTGCCAGCAGAGGGGGTAATGAGCAGTTCTTC	CASRGGNEQFF
TRBV5-3	NA	TRBJ2-5	NA	TGTGCCAGAAGCTTTGACGGGAAAGAGACCCAGTACTTC	CARSFDGKETQYF
TRBV3-1/TRBV3-2	TRBD1	TRBJ1-4	NA	TGTGCCAGCAGCCAAGGGGGACAGGGATGGGAAAAACTGTTTTTT	CASSQGGQGWEKLFF
TRBV30	TRBD2	TRBJ2-7	NA	TGTGCCTGGGGGAAAGGACTAGCGGAGACCGGGCAGTACTTC	CAWGKGLAETGQYF
TRBV19	TRBD2	TRBJ2-1	few	TGTGCCAGTACCCCGACTAGCGGGGGGCCGCCAGCCTATGAGCAGTTCTTC	CASTPTSGGPPAYEQFF
TRBV28	TRBD1	TRBJ2-6	NA	TGTGCCAGCAGTTCACGGACAGGGCCCGTTGCGGGGGCCAACGTCCTGACTTTC	CASSSRTGPVAGANVLTF
TRBV5-5	NA	TRBJ1-4	NA	TGTGCCAGCGCACAGCCTGGTGAAAAACTGTTTTTT	CASAQPGEKLFF
TRBV9	TRBD1	TRBJ1-2	NA	TGTGCCAGCAGCGCCTACCTACAGGGGACCAATGGCTACACCTTC	CASSAYLQGTNGYTF
TRBV7-9	NA	TRBJ2-7	once	TGTGCCAGCAGCGCGGGGTACAGGAGCTCCTACGAGCAGTACTTC	CASSAGYRSSYEQYF
TRBV12-3/TRBV12-4	TRBD1	TRBJ1-2	NA	TGTGCCAGCAGCCTGACAGGGTGGGTTGGCTACACCTTC	CASSLTGWVGYTF
TRBV5-6	NA	TRBJ2-3	NA	TGTGCCAGCACCCCCGATGGGCAGGGGACCACAGATACGCAGTATTTT	CASTPDGQGTTDTQYF
TRBV3-1/TRBV3-2	NA	TRBJ1-1	NA	TGTGCCAGCAGCCCGCCCTTTACGGGGGGCACTGAAGCTTTCTTT	CASSPPFTGGTEAFF
TRBV12-3/TRBV12-4	NA	TRBJ1-1	NA	TGTGCCAGCAGTCGAGTGTCGGGCACTGAAGCTTTCTTT	CASSRVSGTEAFF
TRBV3-1/TRBV3-2	TRBD2	TRBJ2-7	NA	TGTGCCAGCAGCCACATTTTGGGAGGGTCCTACGAGCAGTACTTC	CASSHILGGSYEQYF
TRBV5-6	TRBD1	TRBJ1-2	once	TGTGCCAGCAGCCCCGGGACAGGGGGCGCGGGATCGTATGGCTACACCTTC	CASSPGTGGAGSYGYTF
TRBV9	TRBD2	TRBJ2-3	NA	TGTGCCAGCAGCGTGGTAGCGGGGGCCAGCACAGATACGCAGTATTTT	CASSVVAGASTDTQYF